The clone carrying this T cell receptor beta chain was counted many times. This entry comes from a study of blood T cells in healthy people across ages. In the study overall: T cells yielded about one barcoded beta molecule per two cells through template switching.

The CDR3 spans 18 residues. The use of a sample-barcoded 5' primer and a J-beta primer mix characterized a second PCR of roughly 7 to 11 cycles. TCRdb used MiXCR to reprocess the 5' RACE reads, holding one entry per CDR3 protein. The data show around 1,500,000 distinct CDR3 sequences, with 28% seen just once and over 7% held by the top ten. The clonotype comes from a woman in her thirties in good health. This rearrangement joins TRBV21-1 to TRBJ2-7; no DNA check was done on the table's D call, TRBD2. TRBV21-1 is annotated as a pseudogene. Sequences were obtained from blood. CDR3 coding DNA: TGTGCCAGCAGCAAAGCGCGGGAGCCCTCAGGGCACTCCTACGAGCAGTACTTC. This sequence encodes CASSKAREPSGHSYEQYF.